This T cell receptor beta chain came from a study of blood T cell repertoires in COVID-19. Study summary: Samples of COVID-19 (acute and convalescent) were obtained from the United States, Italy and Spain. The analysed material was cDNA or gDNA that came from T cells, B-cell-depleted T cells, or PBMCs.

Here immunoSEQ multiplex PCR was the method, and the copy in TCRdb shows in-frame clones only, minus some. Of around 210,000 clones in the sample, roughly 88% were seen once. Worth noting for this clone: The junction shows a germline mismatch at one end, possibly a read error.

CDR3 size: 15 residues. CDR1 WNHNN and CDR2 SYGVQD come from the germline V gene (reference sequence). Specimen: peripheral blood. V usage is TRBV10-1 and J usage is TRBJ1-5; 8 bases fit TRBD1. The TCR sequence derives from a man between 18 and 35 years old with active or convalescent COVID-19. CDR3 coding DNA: TGCGCCCGCAGCCCCTCGGACAGGGTGGATCAGCCCCAGCATTTT. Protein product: CARSPSDRVDQPQHF.